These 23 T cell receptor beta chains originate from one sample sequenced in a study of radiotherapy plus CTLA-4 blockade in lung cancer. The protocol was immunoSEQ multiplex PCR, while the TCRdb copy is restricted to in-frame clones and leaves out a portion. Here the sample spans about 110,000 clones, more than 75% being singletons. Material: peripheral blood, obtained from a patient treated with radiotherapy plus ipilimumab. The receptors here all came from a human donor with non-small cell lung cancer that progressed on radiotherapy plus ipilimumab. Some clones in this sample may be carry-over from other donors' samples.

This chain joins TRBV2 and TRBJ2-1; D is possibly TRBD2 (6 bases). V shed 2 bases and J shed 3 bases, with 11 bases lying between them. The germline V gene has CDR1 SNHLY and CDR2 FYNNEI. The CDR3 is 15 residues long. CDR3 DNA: TGTGCCAGCAGTGAACTCGGGGGAAACTACAATGAGCAGTTCTTC. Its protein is CASSELGGNYNEQFF.

The CDR3 DNA follows: TGTGCCAGCAGCCTGAACGAGATAAGAAACACCATATATTTT. Translation: CASSLNEIRNTIYF. This chain links TRBV6-1 with TRBJ1-3; D is ambiguous. The CDR3 consists of 14 residues. V was shortened by 6 bases and J by 5 bases, with 14 bases between the two germline ends. The V gene's germline CDR1 is MNHNS and CDR2 SASEGT.

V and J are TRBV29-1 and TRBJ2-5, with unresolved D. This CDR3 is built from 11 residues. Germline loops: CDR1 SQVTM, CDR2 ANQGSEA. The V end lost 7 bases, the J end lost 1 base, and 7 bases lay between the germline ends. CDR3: CSDTIQETQYF. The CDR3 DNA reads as TGCAGCGATACCATCCAAGAGACCCAGTACTTC.

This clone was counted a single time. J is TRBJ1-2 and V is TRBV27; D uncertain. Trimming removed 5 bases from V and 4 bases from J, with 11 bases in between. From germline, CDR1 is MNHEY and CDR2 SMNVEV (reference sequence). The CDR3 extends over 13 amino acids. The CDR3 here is CASSPGLSYGYTF. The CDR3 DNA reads TGTGCCAGCAGTCCCGGACTGAGCTATGGCTACACCTTC.

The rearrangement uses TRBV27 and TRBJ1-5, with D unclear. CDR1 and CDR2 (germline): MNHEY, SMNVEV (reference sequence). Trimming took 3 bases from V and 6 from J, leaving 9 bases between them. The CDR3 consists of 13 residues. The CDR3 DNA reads TGTGCCAGCAGTTTGGGTTACTTTCAGCCCCAGCATTTT. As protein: CASSLGYFQPQHF.

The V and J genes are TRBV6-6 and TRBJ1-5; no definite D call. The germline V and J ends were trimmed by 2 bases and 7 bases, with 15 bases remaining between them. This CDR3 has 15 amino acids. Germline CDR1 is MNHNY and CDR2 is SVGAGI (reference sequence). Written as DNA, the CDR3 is TGTGCCAGCAGTTACGAATCTGGTGTGGGCCAGCCCCAGCATTTT. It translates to CASSYESGVGQPQHF.

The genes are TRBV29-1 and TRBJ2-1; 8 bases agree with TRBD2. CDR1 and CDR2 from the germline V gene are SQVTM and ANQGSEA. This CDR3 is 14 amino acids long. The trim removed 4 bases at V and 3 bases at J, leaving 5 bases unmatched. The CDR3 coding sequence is TGCAGCGTTGGACGGGGGGGCCGCTACAATGAGCAGTTCTTC. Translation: CSVGRGGRYNEQFF.

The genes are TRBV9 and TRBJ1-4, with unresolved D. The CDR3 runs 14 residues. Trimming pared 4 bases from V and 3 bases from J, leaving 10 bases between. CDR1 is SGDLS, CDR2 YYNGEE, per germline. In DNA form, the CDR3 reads TGTGCCAGCAGCCCCAGCCTGGCTAATGAAAAACTGTTTTTT. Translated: CASSPSLANEKLFF.

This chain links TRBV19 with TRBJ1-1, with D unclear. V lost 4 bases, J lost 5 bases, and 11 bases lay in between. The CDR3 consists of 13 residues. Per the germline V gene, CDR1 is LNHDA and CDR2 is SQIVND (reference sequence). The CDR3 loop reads CASSRRGETEAFF. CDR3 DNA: TGTGCCAGTAGTAGACGCGGGGAAACTGAAGCTTTCTTT. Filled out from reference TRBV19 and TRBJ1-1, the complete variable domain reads DGGITQSPKYLFRKEGQNVTLSCEQNLNHDAMYWYRQDPGQGLRLIYYSQIVNDFQKGDIAEGYSVSREKKESFPLTVTSAQKNPTAFYLCASSRRGETEAFFGQGTRLTVV.

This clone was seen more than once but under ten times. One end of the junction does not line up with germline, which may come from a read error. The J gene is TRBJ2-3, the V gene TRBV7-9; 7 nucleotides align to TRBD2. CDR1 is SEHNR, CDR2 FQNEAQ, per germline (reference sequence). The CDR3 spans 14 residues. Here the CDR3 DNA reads TGTGCCAGCAGCATAGCGGGTTTCGCAGATACGCAGTATTTT. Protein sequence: CASSIAGFADTQYF.

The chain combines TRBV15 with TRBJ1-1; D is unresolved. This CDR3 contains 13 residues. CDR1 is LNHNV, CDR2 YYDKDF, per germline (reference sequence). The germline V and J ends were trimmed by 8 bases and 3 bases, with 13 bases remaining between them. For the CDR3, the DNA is TGTGCCACCTCTTTTGGGAAAGACACTGAAGCTTTCTTT. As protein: CATSFGKDTEAFF.

DNA of the CDR3: TGTGCCAGCAGTCGGACCGCTTTAACCTACGAGCAGTACTTC. Protein product: CASSRTALTYEQYF. The chain joins TRBV6-1 to TRBJ2-7; D ambiguous. CDR3 size: 14 residues. Trimming took 5 bases from V and 2 from J, leaving 13 bases between them. Germline-derived CDR1 and CDR2 are MNHNS and SASEGT.

In DNA form, the CDR3 reads TGTGCCAGCAGCCCCCCCGGGACTAGCGCCAATGAGCAGTTCTTC. This encodes CASSPPGTSANEQFF. V usage is TRBV7-3 and J usage is TRBJ2-1; 10 bases map to TRBD2. CDR3 length: 15 amino acids. V lost 5 bases and J lost 6; bases outside the gene matches: 7. Germline V CDR1 and CDR2: SGHTA, FQGTGA.

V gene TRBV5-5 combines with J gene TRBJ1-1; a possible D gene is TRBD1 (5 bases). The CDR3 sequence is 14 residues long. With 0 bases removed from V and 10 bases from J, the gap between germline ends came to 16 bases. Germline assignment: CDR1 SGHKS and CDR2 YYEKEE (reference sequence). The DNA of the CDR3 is TGTGCCAGCAGCTTGGTGCCCGGGCCGGGGGGAGCTTTCTTT. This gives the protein CASSLVPGPGGAFF.

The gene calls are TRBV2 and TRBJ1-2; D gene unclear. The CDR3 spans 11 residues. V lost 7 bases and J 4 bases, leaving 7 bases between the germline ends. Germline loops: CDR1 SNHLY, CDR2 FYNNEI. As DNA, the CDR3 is TGTGCCAGCAACAGCTTCTATGGCTACACCTTC. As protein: CASNSFYGYTF.

The CDR3 region is CASSKWDSLPAEPDVVHEQYF. In DNA form, the CDR3 reads TGTGCCAGCAGCAAATGGGACAGTCTACCAGCCGAACCGGACGTGGTCCACGAGCAGTACTTC. The gene calls are TRBV21-1 and TRBJ2-7; the D call of TRBD1 is as the table states it, not checked on the DNA. TRBV21-1 is noted as a pseudogene. The CDR3 loop spans 21 amino acids.

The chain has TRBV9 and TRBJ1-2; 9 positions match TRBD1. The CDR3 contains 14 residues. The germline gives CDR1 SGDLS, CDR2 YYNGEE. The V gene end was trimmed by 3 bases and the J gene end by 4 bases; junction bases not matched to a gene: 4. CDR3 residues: CASSGTGDAYGYTF. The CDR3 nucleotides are TGTGCCAGCAGCGGGACAGGGGACGCCTATGGCTACACCTTC. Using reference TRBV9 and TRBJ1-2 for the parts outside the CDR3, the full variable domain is DSGVTQTPKHLITATGQRVTLRCSPRSGDLSVYWYQQSLDQGLQFLIQYYNGEERAKGNILERFSAQQFPDLHSELNLSSLELGDSALYFCASSGTGDAYGYTFGSGTRLTVV.

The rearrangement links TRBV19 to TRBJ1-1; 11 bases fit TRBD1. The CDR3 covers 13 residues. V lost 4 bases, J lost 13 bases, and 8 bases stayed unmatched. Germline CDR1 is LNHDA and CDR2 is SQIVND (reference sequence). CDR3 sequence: CASSNGPGQGVFF. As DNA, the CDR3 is TGTGCCAGTAGTAATGGCCCGGGACAGGGGGTTTTCTTT.

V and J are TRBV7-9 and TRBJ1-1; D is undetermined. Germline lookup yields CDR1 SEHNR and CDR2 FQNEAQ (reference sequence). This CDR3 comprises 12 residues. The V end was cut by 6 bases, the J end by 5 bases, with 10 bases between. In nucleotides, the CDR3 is TGTGCCAGCAGTTATACAGCGACTGAAGCTTTCTTT. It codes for CASSYTATEAFF.

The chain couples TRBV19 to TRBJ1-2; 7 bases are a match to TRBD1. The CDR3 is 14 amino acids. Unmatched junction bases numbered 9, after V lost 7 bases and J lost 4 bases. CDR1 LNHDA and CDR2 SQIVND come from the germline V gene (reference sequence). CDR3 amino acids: CASTARDRSYGYTF. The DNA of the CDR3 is TGTGCCAGTACCGCCAGGGACAGAAGCTATGGCTACACCTTC.

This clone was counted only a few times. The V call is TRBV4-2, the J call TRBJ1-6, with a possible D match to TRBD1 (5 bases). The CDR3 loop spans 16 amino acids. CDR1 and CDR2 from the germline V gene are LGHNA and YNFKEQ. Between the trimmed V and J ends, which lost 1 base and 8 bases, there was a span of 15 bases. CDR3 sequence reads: CASSQVSGGKYSPLHF. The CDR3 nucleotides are TGTGCCAGCAGCCAAGTATCGGGGGGGAAATATTCACCCCTCCACTTT.

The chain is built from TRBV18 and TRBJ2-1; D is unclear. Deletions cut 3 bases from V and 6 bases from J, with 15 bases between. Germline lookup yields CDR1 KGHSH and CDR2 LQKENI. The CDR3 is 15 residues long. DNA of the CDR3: TGTGCCAGCTCACCCCTGATTGGATCCATCAATGAGCAGTTCTTC. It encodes CASSPLIGSINEQFF.

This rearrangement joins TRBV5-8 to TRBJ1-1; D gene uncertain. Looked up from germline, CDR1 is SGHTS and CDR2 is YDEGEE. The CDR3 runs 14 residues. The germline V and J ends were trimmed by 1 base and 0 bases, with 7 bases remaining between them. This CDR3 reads CASSLSVMNTEAFF. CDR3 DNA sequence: TGTGCCAGCAGCTTGTCGGTGATGAACACTGAAGCTTTCTTT.